Listed below are T cell receptor beta chains from one sample, sequenced in a study of OX40 agonist ivuxolimab in advanced cancers. The data were produced by immunoSEQ multiplex PCR, yet TCRdb's version contains in-frame clones alone and is incomplete. The sample carries 99,000 or so clones, 90% to 95% recorded once. The sequences come from CD4+ or CD8+ T cells sorted from blood, collected in a trial of the OX40 agonist ivuxolimab. The receptors were sampled from an adult with an advanced solid tumor such as melanoma, head and neck, liver or kidney cancer. Both conserved end residues are part of each CDR3. D genes are given only for firm matches. The listing skips clone size in some rows; elsewhere it reads once, few, many or a size class.

d_gene: TRBD2
abundance: -
v_gene: TRBV7-2
j_gene: TRBJ2-1
CDR3aa: CASSSPGLAGVNEQFF
CDR3nt: TGTGCCAGCAGCTCCCCGGGACTAGCGGGAGTCAATGAGCAGTTCTTC

d_gene: TRBD1
abundance: -
v_gene: TRBV9
j_gene: TRBJ2-5
CDR3aa: CASSSTGQGVQETQYF
CDR3nt: TGTGCCAGCAGCTCTACGGGACAGGGGGTCCAAGAGACCCAGTACTTC

d_gene: -
abundance: -
v_gene: TRBV18
j_gene: TRBJ2-7
CDR3aa: CASSPPGDRLGEQYF
CDR3nt: TGTGCCAGCTCACCACCGGGGGACCGTCTGGGCGAGCAGTACTTC

d_gene: TRBD1
abundance: -
v_gene: TRBV28
j_gene: TRBJ2-7
CDR3aa: CASSPPGGRGPYEQYF
CDR3nt: TGTGCCAGCAGTCCCCCCGGGGGCAGGGGGCCCTACGAGCAGTACTTC

d_gene: -
abundance: -
v_gene: TRBV7-6
j_gene: TRBJ1-3
CDR3aa: CASSLASGPGNTIYF
CDR3nt: TGTGCCAGCAGCTTAGCGTCGGGCCCTGGAAACACCATATATTTT

d_gene: -
abundance: -
v_gene: TRBV2
j_gene: TRBJ1-6
CDR3aa: CASSSRGGTYNSPLHF
CDR3nt: TGTGCCAGCTCCTCCCGGGGGGGCACCTATAATTCACCCCTCCACTTT

d_gene: -
abundance: -
v_gene: TRBV11-2
j_gene: TRBJ2-3
CDR3aa: CASSRRVASSTDTQYF
CDR3nt: TGTGCCAGCAGCCGCCGGGTAGCGTCTAGCACAGATACGCAGTATTTT

d_gene: -
abundance: -
v_gene: TRBV18
j_gene: TRBJ2-5
CDR3aa: CASAGGERETQYF
CDR3nt: TGTGCCAGCGCAGGGGGGGAACGCGAGACCCAGTACTTC

d_gene: TRBD1
abundance: -
v_gene: TRBV7-9
j_gene: TRBJ1-4
CDR3aa: CASSADRGRRLGEKLFF
CDR3nt: TGTGCCAGCAGCGCGGACAGGGGGCGACGTTTGGGTGAAAAACTGTTTTTT

d_gene: TRBD2
abundance: -
v_gene: TRBV5-1
j_gene: TRBJ2-3
CDR3aa: CASSLGTSGDTQYF
CDR3nt: TGCGCCAGCAGCTTGGGGACTAGCGGAGATACGCAGTATTTT

d_gene: -
abundance: -
v_gene: TRBV4-2
j_gene: TRBJ1-1
CDR3aa: CASSRGSTEAFF
CDR3nt: TGTGCCAGCAGCCGTGGCAGCACTGAAGCTTTCTTT

d_gene: -
abundance: -
v_gene: TRBV18
j_gene: TRBJ2-3
CDR3aa: CASSTRARSTQYF
CDR3nt: TGTGCCAGCTCAACGAGGGCCAGATCAACGCAGTATTTT

d_gene: -
abundance: -
v_gene: TRBV11-3
j_gene: TRBJ2-1
CDR3aa: CASSSRGPQFF
CDR3nt: TGTGCCAGCAGCTCCCGAGGGCCGCAGTTCTTC

d_gene: -
abundance: -
v_gene: TRBV15
j_gene: TRBJ2-7
CDR3aa: CATSRDTVGEQYF
CDR3nt: TGTGCCACCAGCAGAGATACTGTGGGTGAGCAGTACTTC

d_gene: -
abundance: -
v_gene: TRBV18
j_gene: TRBJ2-4
CDR3aa: CASSPGAKNIQYF
CDR3nt: TGTGCCAGCTCTCCGGGTGCCAAAAACATTCAGTACTTC

d_gene: -
abundance: -
v_gene: TRBV5-4
j_gene: TRBJ2-1
CDR3aa: CASSLGVSLYNEQFF
CDR3nt: TGTGCCAGCAGCTTGGGGGTGTCCCTCTACAATGAGCAGTTCTTC

d_gene: TRBD1
abundance: -
v_gene: TRBV9
j_gene: TRBJ1-2
CDR3aa: CASSVGQGTDYGYTF
CDR3nt: TGTGCCAGCAGCGTAGGACAGGGGACTGACTATGGCTACACCTTC

d_gene: TRBD1
abundance: -
v_gene: TRBV28
j_gene: TRBJ2-1
CDR3aa: CASSPPDRGGNEQFF
CDR3nt: TGTGCCAGCAGTCCACCGGACAGGGGAGGCAATGAGCAGTTCTTC

d_gene: TRBD2
abundance: once
v_gene: TRBV11-1
j_gene: TRBJ2-3
CDR3aa: CASSPGQGGLAGVLDTQYF
CDR3nt: TGTGCCAGCAGCCCGGGACAGGGGGGACTAGCGGGAGTCTTAGATACGCAGTATTTT

d_gene: -
abundance: -
v_gene: TRBV21-1
j_gene: TRBJ1-5
CDR3aa: CASSRTVRGPYQPQHF
CDR3nt: TGTGCCAGCAGCCGGACCGTAAGAGGGCCCTATCAGCCCCAGCATTTT

d_gene: TRBD2
abundance: -
v_gene: TRBV19
j_gene: TRBJ2-1
CDR3aa: CASSTPLAGGIHEQFF
CDR3nt: TGTGCCAGTAGTACCCCTCTGGCGGGAGGTATCCATGAGCAGTTCTTC

d_gene: TRBD1
abundance: -
v_gene: TRBV7-2
j_gene: TRBJ2-4
CDR3aa: CASSPGTGGSPTKNIQYF
CDR3nt: TGTGCCAGCTCCCCCGGGACAGGGGGCTCTCCAACCAAAAACATTCAGTACTTC

d_gene: -
abundance: -
v_gene: TRBV9
j_gene: TRBJ2-1
CDR3aa: CASADYPDDEQFF
CDR3nt: TGTGCCAGCGCCGACTACCCGGATGATGAGCAGTTCTTC

d_gene: -
abundance: -
v_gene: TRBV18
j_gene: TRBJ2-7
CDR3aa: CASSQQSVEQYF
CDR3nt: TGTGCCAGCTCGCAACAATCGGTGGAGCAGTACTTC

d_gene: TRBD2
abundance: -
v_gene: TRBV6-1
j_gene: TRBJ2-2
CDR3aa: CASRTSGGNTGELFF
CDR3nt: TGTGCCAGCAGGACTAGCGGGGGTAACACCGGGGAGCTGTTTTTT